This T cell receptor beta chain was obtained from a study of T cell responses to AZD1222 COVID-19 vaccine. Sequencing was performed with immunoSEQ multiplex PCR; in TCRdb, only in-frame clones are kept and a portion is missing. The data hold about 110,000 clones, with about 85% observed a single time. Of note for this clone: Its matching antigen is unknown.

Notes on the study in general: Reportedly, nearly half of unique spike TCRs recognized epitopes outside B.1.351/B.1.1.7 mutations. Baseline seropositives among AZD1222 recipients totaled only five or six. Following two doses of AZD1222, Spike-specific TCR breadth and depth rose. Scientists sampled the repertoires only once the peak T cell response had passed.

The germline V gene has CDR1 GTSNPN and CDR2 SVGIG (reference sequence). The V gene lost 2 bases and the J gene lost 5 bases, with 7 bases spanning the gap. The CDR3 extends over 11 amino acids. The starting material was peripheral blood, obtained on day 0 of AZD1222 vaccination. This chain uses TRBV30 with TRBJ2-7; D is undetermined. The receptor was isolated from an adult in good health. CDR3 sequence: CAWSPSDEQYF. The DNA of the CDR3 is TGTGCCTGGAGTCCGTCGGACGAGCAGTACTTC.